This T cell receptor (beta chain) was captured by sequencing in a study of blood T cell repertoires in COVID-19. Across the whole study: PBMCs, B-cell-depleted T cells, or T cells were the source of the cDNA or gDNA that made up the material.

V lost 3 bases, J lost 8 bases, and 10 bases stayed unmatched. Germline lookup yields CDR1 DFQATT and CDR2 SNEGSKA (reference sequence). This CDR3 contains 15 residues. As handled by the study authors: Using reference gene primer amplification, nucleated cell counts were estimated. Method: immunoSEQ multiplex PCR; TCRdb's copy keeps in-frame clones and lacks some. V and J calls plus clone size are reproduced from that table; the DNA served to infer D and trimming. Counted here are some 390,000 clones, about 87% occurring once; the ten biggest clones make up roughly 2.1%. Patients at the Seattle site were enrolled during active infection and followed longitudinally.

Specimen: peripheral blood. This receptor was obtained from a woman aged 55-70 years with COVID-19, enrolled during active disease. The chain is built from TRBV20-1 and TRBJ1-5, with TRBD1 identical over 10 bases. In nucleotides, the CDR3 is TGCAGTGCTAGTGGGGACAGGGGAGCACGCGAGCCCCAGCATTTT. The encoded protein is CSASGDRGAREPQHF.